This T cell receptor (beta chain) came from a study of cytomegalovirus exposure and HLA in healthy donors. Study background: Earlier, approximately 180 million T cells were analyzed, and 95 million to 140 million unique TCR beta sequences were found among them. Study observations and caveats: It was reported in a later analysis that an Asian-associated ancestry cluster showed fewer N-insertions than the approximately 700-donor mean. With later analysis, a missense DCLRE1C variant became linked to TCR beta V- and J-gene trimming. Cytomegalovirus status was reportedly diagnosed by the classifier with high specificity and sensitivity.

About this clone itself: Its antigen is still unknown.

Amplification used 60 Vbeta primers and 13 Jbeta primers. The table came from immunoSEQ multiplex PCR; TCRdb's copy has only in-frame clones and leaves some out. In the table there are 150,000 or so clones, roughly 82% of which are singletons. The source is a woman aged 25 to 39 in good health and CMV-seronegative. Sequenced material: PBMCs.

For the CDR3, the DNA is TGCGCCAGCAGCTTGGACAGGGGGCCTGAAGCTTTCTTT. As protein: CASSLDRGPEAFF. The chain has TRBV5-1 and TRBJ1-1, with 9 bases identical to TRBD1. The CDR3 consists of 13 residues. The V gene's germline CDR1 is SGHRS and CDR2 YFSETQ. J lost 6 bases, V lost 0 bases, and 0 bases had no gene match.